These 28 T cell receptor beta chains originate from one sample sequenced in a study of T cell changes during pregnancy in multiple sclerosis. Measured with immunoSEQ multiplex PCR; TCRdb has only the in-frame clones, and not every one. The table records around 97,000 clones, 92% of them present only once. The input for sequencing was peripheral blood, taken after pregnancy. These receptors all come from a female donor with multiple sclerosis, enrolled in a pregnancy study.

The chain has TRBV25-1 and TRBJ1-2; unclear D gene. Trimming left V 7 bases short and J 8 bases short, with 14 bases between. CDR1 is MGHDK, CDR2 SYGVNS, per germline. The CDR3 contains 12 residues. The CDR3 region has the DNA TGTGCCAGCAAGGGAGCGGGATCCGGCTACACCTTC. Translating gives CASKGAGSGYTF.

V gene TRBV9 combines with J gene TRBJ2-7, with TRBD2 matching 7 bases. In germline, CDR1 is SGDLS, CDR2 YYNGEE. CDR3 length: 18 amino acids. Losses at the gene ends were 3 bases for V and 3 bases for J; bases not matched to a gene: 18. The CDR3 here is CASSALPLSSGIVYEQYF. In nucleotides, the CDR3 is TGTGCCAGCAGCGCGCTCCCCCTATCTAGCGGAATTGTCTACGAGCAGTACTTC.

The V and J genes are TRBV2 and TRBJ1-1; perhaps TRBD1 as D (6 bases). Germline CDR1 and CDR2: SNHLY and FYNNEI. Trimming removed 10 bases from V and 8 bases from J, with 26 bases in between. The CDR3 contains 15 residues. The CDR3 loop reads CATTLQAPRGGEAFF. CDR3 DNA: TGTGCCACCACCCTCCAGGCCCCGAGGGGGGGAGAAGCTTTCTTT.

In nucleotides, the CDR3 is TGTGCCAGCAGTTTGCGACTAGCGGGAGGGACCTACAATGAGCAGTTCTTC. Its protein product is CASSLRLAGGTYNEQFF. This rearrangement joins TRBV28 to TRBJ2-1, with TRBD2 identical over 14 bases. V shed 3 bases, J shed 2 bases, and the junction held 3 bases outside the gene matches. Looked up from germline, CDR1 is MDHEN and CDR2 is SYDVKM. This CDR3 has 17 residues. Looking up the rest from reference TRBV28 and TRBJ2-1 gives the full variable domain: DVKVTQSSRYLVKRTGEKVFLECVQDMDHENMFWYRQDPGLGLRLIYFSYDVKMKEKGDIPEGYSVSREKKERFSLILESASTNQTSMYLCASSLRLAGGTYNEQFFGPGTRLTVL.

This chain joins TRBV21-1 and TRBJ1-5; the D call TRBD1 from the table was never checked on the DNA. TRBV21-1 is marked as a pseudogene. This CDR3 is built from 21 residues. The CDR3 is CASSKVGPRDRGGIAIQPQHF. The CDR3 coding sequence is TGTGCCAGCAGCAAAGTTGGCCCAAGGGACAGGGGAGGAATAGCAATTCAGCCCCAGCATTTT.

The V and J genes are TRBV5-6 and TRBJ2-3; 8 bases line up with TRBD2. Per germline, CDR1 SGHDT and CDR2 YYEEEE. This CDR3 region has 15 residues. Trimming at V came to 4 bases and at J to 1 base, leaving 5 bases not matched to a gene. Here the CDR3 reads CASSREGWGTDTQYF. DNA for the CDR3: TGTGCCAGCAGCCGGGAGGGCTGGGGCACAGATACGCAGTATTTT.

The chain combines TRBV18 with TRBJ1-2; 8 nucleotides match TRBD1. The trim removed 2 bases at V and 4 bases at J, leaving 6 bases unmatched. The CDR3 consists of 15 residues. CDR1 and CDR2 from the germline V gene are KGHSH and LQKENI. The CDR3 sequence is CASSPGQGRIYGYTF. DNA for the CDR3: TGTGCCAGCTCACCAGGACAGGGTAGGATCTATGGCTACACCTTC.

The chain employs TRBV28 and TRBJ1-5, with TRBD1 matching 8 bases. The germline gives CDR1 MDHEN, CDR2 SYDVKM. Trimming took 7 bases from V and 4 from J; bases not matched to a gene: 6. CDR3 length: 14 residues. CDR3 nucleotide sequence: TGTGCCAGCATTAGGGACAGGATTAATCAGCCCCAGCATTTT. Residues: CASIRDRINQPQHF.

The V and J genes are TRBV6-1 and TRBJ1-2; no reliable D call. V lost 0 bases, J lost 7 bases, and 9 bases lay in between. This CDR3 contains 13 residues. Germline CDR1 MNHNS, CDR2 SASEGT. CDR3 in amino acids: CASSEAGARGYTF. The CDR3 bases are TGTGCCAGCAGTGAAGCGGGAGCTCGTGGCTACACCTTC.

V and J are TRBV6-1 and TRBJ2-5, with unresolved D. There are 13 residues in the CDR3. Deletions cut 5 bases from V and 1 base from J, with 8 bases between. Germline V gene data show CDR1 as MNHNS and CDR2 as SASEGT. CDR3 residues: CASSLIPQETQYF. CDR3 DNA: TGTGCCAGCAGTCTTATCCCCCAAGAGACCCAGTACTTC.

This rearrangement joins TRBV28 to TRBJ1-5; D is unresolved. Germline loops: CDR1 MDHEN, CDR2 SYDVKM. The CDR3 loop spans 12 amino acids. Trimming pared 10 bases from V and 10 bases from J, leaving 17 bases between. The CDR3 loop is CATSAGELPQHF. The CDR3 DNA is TGTGCCACATCGGCCGGGGAACTCCCCCAGCATTTT.

The chain uses TRBV10-3 and TRBJ2-7, with TRBD1 matching 9 bases. This CDR3 spans 15 amino acids. Germline loops: CDR1 ENHRY, CDR2 SYGVKD. V lost 5 bases to trimming and J lost 3 bases; unmatched junction nucleotides: 8. The DNA of the CDR3 is TGTGCCATCAGTCCGACAGGGGGATTTTACTACGAGCAGTACTTC. Translation gives CAISPTGGFYYEQYF.

This chain uses TRBV15 with TRBJ1-1, with D possibly matching TRBD1 (6 bases). The CDR3 spans 13 residues. V was shortened by 0 bases and J by 10 bases, with 12 bases between the two germline ends. Germline CDR1 reads LNHNV; CDR2 reads YYDKDF (reference sequence). In DNA form, the CDR3 reads TGTGCCACCAGCAGAGAGTACCGGGGGGCAGCTTTCTTT. Translating it yields CATSREYRGAAFF.

This chain uses TRBV19 with TRBJ2-1; maybe TRBD2 (5 bases). Trimming pared 7 bases from V and 0 bases from J, leaving 13 bases between. CDR1 LNHDA and CDR2 SQIVND come from the germline V gene (reference sequence). The CDR3 is 15 residues long. The chain's CDR3 is CASIRRPGSYNEQFF. Here the CDR3 DNA reads TGTGCCAGTATTAGGAGGCCCGGCTCCTACAATGAGCAGTTCTTC.

The chain combines TRBV5-1 with TRBJ2-1; TRBD2 matches 10 bases. Germline CDR1 reads SGHRS; CDR2 reads YFSETQ. CDR3 length equals 15 residues. Trimming took 3 bases from V and 7 from J; bases not matched to a gene: 7. Here the CDR3 DNA reads TGCGCCAGCAGCTCGGGACTAGCGTCGTTGAATGAGCAGTTCTTC. Protein: CASSSGLASLNEQFF.

The rearrangement links TRBV27 to TRBJ2-1; TRBD1 agrees at 8 bases. Germline loops: CDR1 MNHEY, CDR2 SMNVEV (reference sequence). CDR3 length equals 13 residues. V shed 6 bases and J 9 bases; nucleotides not matched to a gene: 7. For the CDR3, the DNA is TGTGCCAGCAGGGGACAGGTATTAGGTGAGCAGTTCTTC. Translation: CASRGQVLGEQFF.

The chain uses TRBV29-1 and TRBJ2-7; D possibly corresponds to TRBD2 (6 bases). Germline-derived CDR1 and CDR2 are SQVTM and ANQGSEA. The CDR3 is 10 residues long. Deletions cut 4 bases from V and 9 bases from J, with 10 bases between. CDR3 protein: CSVVTGGQYF. CDR3 in DNA: TGCAGCGTTGTGACCGGGGGGCAGTACTTC.

The J gene is TRBJ2-2, the V gene TRBV14, with D possibly matching TRBD1 (5 bases). Trimming cost V 5 bases and J 4 bases, with 11 bases left between them. The CDR3 length is 14 residues. Germline V CDR1 and CDR2: SGHDN, FVKESK. The CDR3 sequence: CASSVRQGTGELFF. In DNA form, the CDR3 reads TGTGCCAGCAGCGTGCGCCAGGGCACCGGGGAGCTGTTTTTT. The whole variable domain, filled in from reference TRBV14 and TRBJ2-2, reads EAGVTQFPSHSVIEKGQTVTLRCDPISGHDNLYWYRRVMGKEIKFLLHFVKESKQDESGMPNNRFLAERTGGTYSTLKVQPAELEDSGVYFCASSVRQGTGELFFGEGSRLTVL.

The V and J genes are TRBV5-1 and TRBJ2-3; perhaps TRBD1 as D (6 bases). Deletions cut 7 bases from V and 0 bases from J, with 12 bases between. Germline V gene sequence: CDR1 SGHRS, CDR2 YFSETQ. CDR3 size: 14 residues. This CDR3 reads CASRTGRSTDTQYF. The CDR3 DNA follows: TGCGCCAGCCGCACAGGGAGAAGCACAGATACGCAGTATTTT. Filled out from reference TRBV5-1 and TRBJ2-3, the complete variable domain reads KAGVTQTPRYLIKTRGQQVTLSCSPISGHRSVSWYQQTPGQGLQFLFEYFSETQRNKGNFPGRFSGRQFSNSRSEMNVSTLELGDSALYLCASRTGRSTDTQYFGPGTRLTVL.

This clone was observed a few times. The chain couples TRBV28 to TRBJ1-2, with TRBD1 matching 8 bases. Germline values: CDR1 MDHEN, CDR2 SYDVKM. There are 12 residues in the CDR3. Germline trimming cut 6 bases from V and 4 bases from J; bases unmatched to any gene: 1. CDR3 amino acids: CASRDRAYGYTF. In DNA form, the CDR3 reads TGTGCCAGCAGGGACAGGGCCTATGGCTACACCTTC.

The chain employs TRBV28 and TRBJ2-7; 11 positions match TRBD1. The V segment lost 2 bases and the J segment 3 bases; nucleotides outside the gene matches: 6. Germline loops: CDR1 MDHEN, CDR2 SYDVKM. CDR3 length: 16 amino acids. As DNA, the CDR3 is TGTGCCAGCAGTTTAAAGGGACAGGGGGGTTACTACGAGCAGTACTTC. Protein product: CASSLKGQGGYYEQYF.

The V gene is TRBV11-3, the J gene TRBJ1-3, with D possibly TRBD1 on 5 matching bases. V was pared by 6 bases and J by 0 bases, with 9 bases between. Germline V CDR1 and CDR2: SGHNT, YENEEA. There are 14 residues in the CDR3. The CDR3 DNA is TGTGCCAGCAGTGAGGGACTCTCTGGAAACACCATATATTTT. It yields the protein CASSEGLSGNTIYF.

The chain uses TRBV6-1 and TRBJ1-2; the D is unclear. Germline V gene lookup returns CDR1 MNHNS and CDR2 SASEGT. Trimming cost V 6 bases and J 1 base, with 9 bases left between them. The CDR3 runs 13 residues. This chain's CDR3 is CASRDGNNYGYTF. DNA for the CDR3: TGTGCCAGCAGGGACGGGAATAACTATGGCTACACCTTC.

CDR3 residues: CASSRTTGESDTGELFF. DNA of the CDR3: TGTGCCAGCAGCCGAACAACAGGGGAGTCGGACACCGGGGAGCTGTTTTTT. V gene TRBV4-2 combines with J gene TRBJ2-2, with 7 bases identical to TRBD1. The CDR3 consists of 17 residues. Germline assignment: CDR1 LGHNA and CDR2 YNFKEQ. Trimming at V came to 4 bases and at J to 3 bases, leaving 11 bases not matched to a gene.

This chain joins TRBV10-1 and TRBJ2-7; unclear D gene. Germline V gene lookup returns CDR1 WNHNN and CDR2 SYGVQD (reference sequence). The CDR3 loop spans 15 amino acids. Trimming pared 1 base from V and 1 base from J, leaving 11 bases between. The CDR3, as DNA: TGCGCCAGCAGTGAGTTCGCTAGAAAATCCTACGAGCAGTACTTC. This sequence encodes CASSEFARKSYEQYF.

V gene TRBV6-5 combines with J gene TRBJ1-1; TRBD1 aligns across 7 bases. The V gene's germline CDR1 is MNHEY and CDR2 SVGAGI. The CDR3 is 13 amino acids. Trimming removed 7 bases from V and 6 bases from J; junction bases left unmatched: 8. CDR3 region: CASTRTGYSEAFF. The DNA of the CDR3 is TGTGCCAGCACCCGGACAGGATACTCTGAAGCTTTCTTT.

J is TRBJ2-2 and V is TRBV11-2; TRBD1 matches 7 bases. V lost 3 bases and J lost 6; bases outside the gene matches: 1. This CDR3 contains 13 residues. In germline, CDR1 is SGHAT, CDR2 FQNNGV. The CDR3 nucleotides are TGTGCCAGCAGCTTGACAGGGTCCGGGGAGCTGTTTTTT. As protein: CASSLTGSGELFF.

This chain links TRBV7-9 with TRBJ2-2; no clear D. Trimming cost V 1 base and J 5 bases, with 5 bases left between them. CDR3 size: 13 residues. Germline assignment: CDR1 SEHNR and CDR2 FQNEAQ (reference sequence). CDR3 coding DNA: TGTGCCAGCAGCTTAGATCTGACCGGGGAGCTGTTTTTT. Translation: CASSLDLTGELFF.